This T cell receptor beta chain appears in the sequencing data of a study of cytomegalovirus exposure and HLA in healthy donors. At the level of the study: A preliminary data release comprised tens of millions of unique TCRs obtained from HLA-typed donors. Regarding the study as a whole: Among TCR beta chains, those listed as cytomegalovirus-associated numbered around 160. Most likely, a cluster of highly shared sequence variants arose as a sequencing artifact.

13 Jbeta primers and 60 Vbeta primers were used for the PCR. Profiled with immunoSEQ multiplex PCR; TCRdb holds only in-frame clones, not every one. The sample table sets out 65,000 to 90,000 clones. As to this clone: Its antigen remains unknown.

Trimming pared 2 bases from V and 1 base from J, leaving 11 bases between. Looked up from germline, CDR1 is SGDLS and CDR2 is YYNGEE. CDR3 length: 15 amino acids. The sequencing sample was made of PBMCs. V is TRBV9 and J is TRBJ2-3, with D tentatively TRBD1 (6 bases). The receptor was derived from a female donor in good health and CMV-seropositive. The CDR3 protein is CASSVRQDRTDTQYF. For the CDR3, the DNA is TGTGCCAGCAGCGTCAGACAGGATCGCACAGATACGCAGTATTTT.